The TCR beta chain under discussion was sequenced for a study of identical twins. In the case of this clonotype: A much larger clonotype is one base distant, so this may be a read error.

MiXCR, run by TCRdb on the 5' RACE reads, gives a single entry per CDR3 protein. The sample consists of around 1.7 million distinct CDR3 sequences, about 32% of them appearing once. V was clipped by 6 bases and J by 2 bases, with 14 bases between them. Germline CDR1 is SQVTM and CDR2 is ANQGSEA. The CDR3 has 14 residues. Sequencing input: cord blood. The source of this sequence is a newborn girl in good health. The rearrangement joins TRBV29-1 to TRBJ2-1; possibly TRBD1 for D (5 bases). CDR3 sequence: CSVLLRAPYNEQFF. The CDR3 region has the DNA TGCAGCGTCCTTCTCAGGGCTCCCTACAATGAGCAGTTCTTC.